These 30 T cell receptor beta chains were sequenced from one sample in a study of shared clonotypes between healthy human individuals. Some clones are missing from TCRdb's copy, which holds only in-frame ones; the method was immunoSEQ multiplex PCR. This table has 2 million to 3 million clones, 93% appearing once. The sample was naive CD4+ T cells from PBMCs. Stated subset: CD45RA+ positively selected. These receptors all come from a man aged 18 to 30 in good health. Some clones in this sample may be carry-over from other donors' samples.

This clone was counted a single time. The V gene is TRBV18, the J gene TRBJ1-2, with 9 positions matching TRBD1. The CDR3 spans 13 residues. The V and J ends lost 7 bases and 7 bases, in that order; junction bases with no gene match: 7. Germline V CDR1 and CDR2: KGHSH, LQKENI. CDR3 DNA: TGTGCCAGCTTACCGACAGGGGGAATTGGCTACACCTTC. Its protein is CASLPTGGIGYTF.

The chain couples TRBV6-1 to TRBJ2-7; the match to TRBD2 covers 10 bases. Germline V gene lookup returns CDR1 MNHNS and CDR2 SASEGT. The CDR3 length is 14 residues. The V and J ends lost 6 bases and 6 bases, in that order; junction bases with no gene match: 8. CDR3 in amino acids: CASSPSGSLSEQYF. The CDR3 bases are TGTGCCAGCAGCCCTAGCGGGAGTTTGAGCGAGCAGTACTTC.

The V and J genes are TRBV30 and TRBJ2-5, with 7 bases fitting TRBD2. Germline V gene data show CDR1 as GTSNPN and CDR2 as SVGIG (reference sequence). There are 15 residues in the CDR3. With 4 bases clipped from V and 3 bases from J, the junction kept 11 bases outside the gene matches. In DNA form, the CDR3 reads TGTGCCTGGAACCGTCGGGCGGGAGAGGAAGAGACCCAGTACTTC. Translated: CAWNRRAGEEETQYF.

A note on this clone: In the same sample, other DNA sequences code for this CDR3. The chain recombines TRBV7-3 with TRBJ2-1, with no clear D. The CDR3 has 13 residues. Germline V lookup: CDR1 SGHTA, CDR2 FQGTGA. The V and J ends lost 2 bases and 5 bases respectively, with 7 bases between them. CDR3: CASSLGVHNEQFF. The CDR3 DNA is TGTGCCAGCAGCTTAGGGGTTCACAATGAGCAGTTCTTC. Looking up the rest from reference TRBV7-3 and TRBJ2-1 gives the full variable domain: GAGVSQTPSNKVTEKGKYVELRCDPISGHTALYWYRQSLGQGPEFLIYFQGTGAADDSGLPNDRFFAVRPEGSVSTLKIQRTERGDSAVYLCASSLGVHNEQFFGPGTRLTVL.

This chain joins TRBV9 and TRBJ2-5, with TRBD2 as a possible D gene (6 bases). This CDR3 contains 13 residues. V was trimmed by 0 bases and J by 7 bases, leaving 10 bases between them. CDR1 and CDR2 from the germline V gene are SGDLS and YYNGEE. As DNA, the CDR3 is TGTGCCAGCAGCGTAGGGACCGGGGGGACCCAGTACTTC. Encoded protein: CASSVGTGGTQYF.

The genes are TRBV2 and TRBJ2-7, with 8 bases lining up with TRBD1. The CDR3 is 12 residues long. CDR1 and CDR2 from the germline V gene are SNHLY and FYNNEI. The ends lost 6 bases at V and 8 bases at J; junction bases unmatched: 6. For the CDR3, the DNA is TGTGCCAGCAGGGACAGGGTATTGCAGCAGTACTTC. Translating gives CASRDRVLQQYF.

The genes are TRBV7-3 and TRBJ1-1; D gene ambiguous. Germline assignment: CDR1 SGHTA and CDR2 FQGTGA. The CDR3 totals 13 residues. V was pared by 5 bases and J by 3 bases, with 10 bases between. The CDR3 sequence: CASSAQRDTEAFF. As DNA, the CDR3 is TGTGCCAGCAGCGCGCAGAGGGACACTGAAGCTTTCTTT.

The V and J genes are TRBV28 and TRBJ1-1; no clear D gene. Germline V gene data show CDR1 as MDHEN and CDR2 as SYDVKM. Trimming left V 6 bases short and J 0 bases short, with 14 bases between. The CDR3 consists of 15 residues. CDR3 region: CASSLRRLMNTEAFF. CDR3 sequence (DNA): TGTGCCAGCAGCTTACGGAGATTAATGAACACTGAAGCTTTCTTT.

The chain has TRBV6-1 and TRBJ2-2; no reliable D call. Germline V gene lookup returns CDR1 MNHNS and CDR2 SASEGT. The V end lost 0 bases, the J end lost 1 base, and 18 bases lay between the germline ends. This CDR3 comprises 19 residues. The CDR3 coding sequence is TGTGCCAGCAGTGAAGCGCTTCGAGGAAAGACGCTGAACACCGGGGAGCTGTTTTTT. Translated: CASSEALRGKTLNTGELFF.

The rearrangement links TRBV5-4 to TRBJ2-2, with TRBD2 matching over 10 bases. Per the germline V gene, CDR1 is SGHNT and CDR2 is YYREEE (reference sequence). The V gene end was trimmed by 2 bases and the J gene end by 1 base; junction bases not matched to a gene: 2. The CDR3 loop spans 16 amino acids. Written as DNA, the CDR3 is TGTGCCAGCAGCTTCGGACTAGCGGAGAACACCGGGGAGCTGTTTTTT. The encoded protein is CASSFGLAENTGELFF.

The chain employs TRBV11-2 and TRBJ2-7; 12 bases are a match to TRBD2. The CDR3 runs to 19 residues. Germline V CDR1 and CDR2: SGHAT, FQNNGV. The junction had 16 bases not matched to a gene; V was cut back by 4 bases and J by 3 bases. The CDR3: CASSSSGTSGPYNSYEQYF. The CDR3 bases are TGTGCCAGCAGCTCTAGCGGGACTAGCGGGCCTTATAACAGCTACGAGCAGTACTTC.

Notes on this clone: Other DNA sequences of this sample code for an identical CDR3. The rearrangement joins TRBV18 to TRBJ2-5; D not certain. Germline CDR1 is KGHSH and CDR2 is LQKENI. The CDR3 has 13 residues. Deletions cut 3 bases from V and 1 base from J, with 6 bases between. The CDR3 loop reads CASSPQAQETQYF. CDR3 DNA: TGTGCCAGCTCACCGCAGGCCCAAGAGACCCAGTACTTC. Supplemented by reference TRBV18 and TRBJ2-5, the full variable domain reads NAGVMQNPRHLVRRRGQEARLRCSPMKGHSHVYWYRQLPEEGLKFMVYLQKENIIDESGMPKERFSAEFPKEGPSILRIQQVVRGDSAAYFCASSPQAQETQYFGPGTRLLVL.

Worth noting for this clone: The sample has other DNA sequences that encode this CDR3 too. V usage is TRBV7-3 and J usage is TRBJ2-3; 7 bases align to TRBD2. CDR3 length equals 14 residues. Germline V gene lookup returns CDR1 SGHTA and CDR2 FQGTGA. The V gene end was trimmed by 2 bases and the J gene end by 4 bases; junction bases not matched to a gene: 3. CDR3 sequence: CASSLSLAADTQYF. The CDR3 DNA reads as TGTGCCAGCAGCTTATCCCTAGCGGCAGATACGCAGTATTTT.

V usage is TRBV5-6 and J usage is TRBJ2-6; D is unclear. The CDR3 covers 15 residues. Germline CDR1 SGHDT, CDR2 YYEEEE. The V end lost 4 bases, the J end lost 2 bases, and 10 bases lay between the germline ends. The CDR3 DNA reads TGTGCCAGCAGCGGACCGGGCCCTGGGGCCAACGTCCTGACTTTC. It specifies CASSGPGPGANVLTF.

The chain joins TRBV15 to TRBJ2-3; D is perhaps TRBD1 (5 bases). This CDR3 has 12 amino acids. From germline, CDR1 is LNHNV and CDR2 YYDKDF (reference sequence). With 7 bases removed from V and 2 bases from J, the gap between germline ends came to 7 bases. The CDR3 nucleotides are TGTGCCACCAAGACAGACACAGATACGCAGTATTTT. Amino acid sequence: CATKTDTDTQYF.

The CDR3 here is CASSHPGQGRNTEAFF. In DNA, the CDR3 is TGTGCCAGCAGCCATCCCGGACAGGGAAGGAACACTGAAGCTTTCTTT. The chain is built from TRBV5-4 and TRBJ1-1, with 8 bases fitting TRBD1. From germline, CDR1 is SGHNT and CDR2 YYREEE (reference sequence). V shed 4 bases, J shed 1 base, and the junction held 9 bases outside the gene matches. The CDR3 spans 16 residues.

The rearrangement links TRBV18 to TRBJ2-5, with 9 bases lining up with TRBD2. The DNA end is a closer match to TRBJ2-7, so the J assignment may be wrong. The CDR3 length is 14 residues. Germline V gives CDR1 KGHSH, CDR2 LQKENI. The DNA of the CDR3 is TGTGCCAGCTCAACCACGGTAGCGGGAGTCGAGCAGTACTTC. Translated: CASSTTVAGVEQYF.

The CDR3 loop reads CASSPGTGLGEQYF. Here the CDR3 DNA reads TGTGCCAGCAGCCCCGGGACAGGGTTAGGCGAGCAGTACTTC. The V gene is TRBV28, the J gene TRBJ2-7; TRBD1 matches 9 bases. The germline gives CDR1 MDHEN, CDR2 SYDVKM. Trimming cost V 6 bases and J 6 bases; bases outside gene matches: 9. The CDR3 runs to 14 residues.

This clone was found a few times. The chain employs TRBV30 and TRBJ1-5, with D possibly TRBD1 on 5 matching bases. This CDR3 has 13 residues. Germline CDR1 GTSNPN, CDR2 SVGIG (reference sequence). Trimming pared 2 bases from V and 3 bases from J, leaving 8 bases between. CDR3 loop: CAWSLDNNQPQHF. For the CDR3, the DNA is TGTGCCTGGAGTTTGGACAACAATCAGCCCCAGCATTTT.

The chain recombines TRBV11-2 with TRBJ2-3; D uncertain. Per the germline V gene, CDR1 is SGHAT and CDR2 is FQNNGV. Trimming removed 3 bases from V and 2 bases from J, with 9 bases in between. The CDR3 is 14 amino acids. Here the CDR3 DNA reads TGTGCCAGCAGCTTGAGAGGTGACACAGATACGCAGTATTTT. Amino acids: CASSLRGDTDTQYF.

This rearrangement joins TRBV18 to TRBJ2-1; perhaps TRBD2 as D (5 bases). Germline CDR1 KGHSH, CDR2 LQKENI. The CDR3 consists of 14 residues. Trimming stripped 2 bases from V and 8 bases from J, with 13 bases between. The DNA for the CDR3 is TGTGCCAGCTCACCAAGGGCGGTGGGAGATGAGCAGTTCTTC. This encodes CASSPRAVGDEQFF. Based on the CDR3 plus reference TRBV18 and TRBJ2-1, the full variable domain is NAGVMQNPRHLVRRRGQEARLRCSPMKGHSHVYWYRQLPEEGLKFMVYLQKENIIDESGMPKERFSAEFPKEGPSILRIQQVVRGDSAAYFCASSPRAVGDEQFFGPGTRLTVL.

The V call is TRBV9, the J call TRBJ1-5; 7 bases are shared with TRBD1. The CDR3 runs 17 residues. J lost 5 bases, V lost 0 bases, and 11 bases had no gene match. CDR1 is SGDLS and CDR2 is YYNGEE in the germline V gene. The CDR3 protein is CASSVGVSGTVYQPQHF. In nucleotides, the CDR3 is TGTGCCAGCAGCGTAGGTGTCTCGGGGACAGTCTATCAGCCCCAGCATTTT.

This sequence joins TRBV5-8 and TRBJ1-5; TRBD1 might be the D (5 bases). The CDR3 length is 17 residues. Between the trimmed V and J ends, which lost 1 base and 1 base, there was a span of 15 bases. Per germline, CDR1 SGHTS and CDR2 YDEGEE. CDR3 DNA sequence: TGTGCCAGCAGCTTGTGGCAGGGTGGGACGAGCAATCAGCCCCAGCATTTT. Translated, it gives CASSLWQGGTSNQPQHF.

This chain joins TRBV4-3 and TRBJ2-1, with 8 bases identical to TRBD2. This CDR3 comprises 16 residues. J was trimmed by 0 bases and V by 4 bases; bases with no gene match: 5. Germline values: CDR1 LGHNA, CDR2 YSLEER. The CDR3 DNA follows: TGCGCCAGCAGCCCCCTGGCGGGAGGCTCCTACAATGAGCAGTTCTTC. The encoded protein is CASSPLAGGSYNEQFF.

The rearrangement uses TRBV20-1 and TRBJ2-7; D may be TRBD2 (5 bases). Germline CDR1 is DFQATT and CDR2 is SNEGSKA (reference sequence). The CDR3 covers 11 residues. V was clipped by 3 bases and J by 5 bases, with 8 bases between them. In nucleotides, the CDR3 is TGCAGTGCTAGTCGGGATGACGAGCAGTACTTC. Translation: CSASRDDEQYF.

V usage is TRBV28 and J usage is TRBJ1-4; D is unresolved. V lost 3 bases to trimming and J lost 0 bases, with 11 bases between them. In germline, CDR1 is MDHEN, CDR2 SYDVKM. The CDR3 has 16 amino acids. The CDR3 protein is CASSLRSAATNEKLFF. CDR3 bases: TGTGCCAGCAGTTTGCGATCGGCTGCAACTAATGAAAAACTGTTTTTT.

The genes are TRBV30 and TRBJ2-5; TRBD2 aligns across 7 bases. This CDR3 comprises 12 residues. Germline lookup yields CDR1 GTSNPN and CDR2 SVGIG (reference sequence). With 6 bases clipped from V and 1 base from J, the junction kept 2 bases outside the gene matches. The CDR3 DNA sequence: TGTGCCTGCGCGGGGGTCCAAGAGACCCAGTACTTC. This encodes CACAGVQETQYF.

This chain connects TRBV10-3 to TRBJ1-1, with 12 positions matching TRBD1. The CDR3 length is 14 residues. J lost 4 bases, V lost 7 bases, and 4 bases had no gene match. CDR1 is ENHRY, CDR2 SYGVKD, per germline. CDR3 in DNA: TGTGCCATCACCAGGGACAGGGGGCTCACTGAAGCTTTCTTT. Protein sequence: CAITRDRGLTEAFF.

Remarks on this clone: Other nucleotide sequences from this sample produce the same CDR3. The CDR3 DNA reads as TGTGCCAGCAGCTTAGTTGGAGATACGCAGTATTTT. Translated: CASSLVGDTQYF. This chain connects TRBV7-2 to TRBJ2-3; D gene ambiguous. Germline lookup yields CDR1 SGHTA and CDR2 FQGNSA. The V and J ends lost 1 base and 5 bases respectively, with 4 bases between them. The CDR3 extends over 12 amino acids.

V and J are TRBV19 and TRBJ1-1; 9 bases align to TRBD1. This CDR3 comprises 16 residues. Per the germline V gene, CDR1 is LNHDA and CDR2 is SQIVND (reference sequence). The V gene end was trimmed by 6 bases and the J gene end by 6 bases; junction bases not matched to a gene: 14. The CDR3 sequence: CASRKFGDRASPEAFF. As DNA, the CDR3 is TGTGCCAGTAGGAAATTTGGGGACAGGGCTTCCCCTGAAGCTTTCTTT.